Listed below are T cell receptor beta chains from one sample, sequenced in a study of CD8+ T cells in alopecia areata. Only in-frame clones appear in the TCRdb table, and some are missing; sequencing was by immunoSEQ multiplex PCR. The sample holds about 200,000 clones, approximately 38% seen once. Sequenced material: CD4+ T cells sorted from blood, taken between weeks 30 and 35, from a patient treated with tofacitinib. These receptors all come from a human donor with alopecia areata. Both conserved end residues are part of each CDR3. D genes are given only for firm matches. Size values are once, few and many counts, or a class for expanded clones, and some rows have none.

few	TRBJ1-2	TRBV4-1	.	TGCGCCAGCAGCCAAGATAGGGGCAGGACCCCCTATGGCTACACCTTC	CASSQDRGRTPYGYTF
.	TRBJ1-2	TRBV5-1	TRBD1	TGCGCCAGCAGCAGATTTCGGACAGGGGAGAACTATGGCTACACCTTC	CASSRFRTGENYGYTF
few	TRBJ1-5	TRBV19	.	TGTGCCAGTAAGAGGGCGGCGGAGGCTCAGCCCCAGCATTTT	CASKRAAEAQPQHF
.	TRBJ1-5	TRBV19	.	TGTGCCAGTAGTATATCAACAGGGTGGGATCAGCCCCAGCATTTT	CASSISTGWDQPQHF
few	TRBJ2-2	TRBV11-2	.	TGTGCCAGCAGCTTCCGGTGGAATTCGAACACCGGGGAGCTGTTTTTT	CASSFRWNSNTGELFF
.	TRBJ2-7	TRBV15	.	TGTGCCACCAGCAGAGAGGCCAGTTCCTACGAGCAGTACTTC	CATSREASSYEQYF
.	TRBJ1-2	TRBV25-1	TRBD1	TGTGCCAGCAGCGACAGGGCTAACTATGGCTACACCTTC	CASSDRANYGYTF
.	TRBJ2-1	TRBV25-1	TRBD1	TGTGCCAGCAGTGGACAGGGGCCCTACAATGAGCAGTTCTTC	CASSGQGPYNEQFF
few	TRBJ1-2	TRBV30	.	TGTGCCTGGAGTGTACCCGCTAACTATGGCTACACCTTC	CAWSVPANYGYTF
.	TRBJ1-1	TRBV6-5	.	TGTGCCACCAAAGTAAACAGGGAGGAAGCTTTCTTT	CATKVNREEAFF
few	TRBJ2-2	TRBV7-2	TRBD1	TGTGCCAGCACTGGACAGGCGAACACCGGGGAGCTGTTTTTT	CASTGQANTGELFF
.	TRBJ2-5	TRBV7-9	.	TGTGCCAGCAGCTTAGCGGAGACCCAGTACTTC	CASSLAETQYF
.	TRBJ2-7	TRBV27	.	TGTGCCAGCAGCCAAGGCAGGGGTTGGTCCTACGAGCAGTACTTC	CASSQGRGWSYEQYF
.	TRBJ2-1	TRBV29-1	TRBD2	TGCAGCGGAAGGACTAGCGGGAGAGTTAGGGATGAGCAGTTCTTC	CSGRTSGRVRDEQFF
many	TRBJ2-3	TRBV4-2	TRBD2	TGTGCCAGCAGCCAAGATCTCGGCGGGAGGACGAATACGCAGTATTTT	CASSQDLGGRTNTQYF
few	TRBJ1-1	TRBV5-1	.	TGCGCCAGCAGCTTGGCCGGTGACACTGAAGCTTTCTTT	CASSLAGDTEAFF
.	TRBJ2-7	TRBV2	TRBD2	TGTGCCAGCAGTGACGGGAGGGGCCCCTACGAGCAGTACTTC	CASSDGRGPYEQYF
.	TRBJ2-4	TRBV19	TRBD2	TGTGCCAGTAAGGGGAGGGTAGTGAACATTCAGTACTTC	CASKGRVVNIQYF
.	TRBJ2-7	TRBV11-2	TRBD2	TGTGCCAGCAGCGAATGGACTAGCAGCTCCTACGAGCAGTACTTC	CASSEWTSSSYEQYF
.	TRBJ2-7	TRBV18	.	TGTGCCAGCTCGCGCACCTCAACCGGGGCAGCTAGCTCCTACGAGCAGTACTTC	CASSRTSTGAASSYEQYF
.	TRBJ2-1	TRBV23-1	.	TGCGCCAGCAGTCAATGTAGCAGGGTGGGCAATGAGCAGTTCTTC	CASSQCSRVGNEQFF
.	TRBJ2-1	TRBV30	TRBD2	TGTGCCTGGAGTGCCGGGACTAGCGATGAGCAGTTCTTC	CAWSAGTSDEQFF
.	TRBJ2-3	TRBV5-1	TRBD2	TGCGCCAGCAGCCCTGAACTAGCGGGGGGGCCTAAAGATACGCAGTATTTT	CASSPELAGGPKDTQYF
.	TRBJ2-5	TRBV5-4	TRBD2	TGTGCCAGCAGCACAGGGAGCGGGAGGGAGGGAGAGACCCAGTACTTC	CASSTGSGREGETQYF
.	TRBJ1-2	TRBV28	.	TGTGCCAGCAGGACGGCGGCGGGGGGCTACACCTTC	CASRTAAGGYTF
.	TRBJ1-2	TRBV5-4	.	TGTGCCAGCAGCTTGGCCGGGTTGAGTGGCTACACCTTC	CASSLAGLSGYTF
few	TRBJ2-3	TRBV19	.	TGTGCCAGTAACGATGTCCTGGGGACAGATACGCAGTATTTT	CASNDVLGTDTQYF
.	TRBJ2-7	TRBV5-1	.	TGCGCCAGCAGCTCCTCTGATAATAGCGGCTCCTACGAGCAGTACTTC	CASSSSDNSGSYEQYF
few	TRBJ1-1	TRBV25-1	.	TGTGCCAGCGAGAACGCGGCCACAGGGCGGTACACTGAAGCTTTCTTT	CASENAATGRYTEAFF
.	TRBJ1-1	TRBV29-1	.	TGCAGCGTGGGTGGCAGTGATGCTGAAGCTTTCTTT	CSVGGSDAEAFF
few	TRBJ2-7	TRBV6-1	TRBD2	TGTGCCAGCAGTGAGGGACTAGCGGGCTCCTACGAGCAGTACTTC	CASSEGLAGSYEQYF
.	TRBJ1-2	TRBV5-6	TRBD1	TGTGCCAGCAGCCCGTTAAGGACAGGAGCTAACTATGGCTACACCTTC	CASSPLRTGANYGYTF
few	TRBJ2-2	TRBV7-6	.	TGTGCCAGCAGCGAGCGGAACCAGGAGCTGTTTTTT	CASSERNQELFF
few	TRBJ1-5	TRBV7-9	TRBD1	TGTGCCAGCAGCCGGACAGGGCTTGGCAATCAGCCCCAGCATTTT	CASSRTGLGNQPQHF
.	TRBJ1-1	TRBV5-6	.	TGTGCCAGCAGCAATCTGCAGATACTGAACACTGAAGCTTTCTTT	CASSNLQILNTEAFF
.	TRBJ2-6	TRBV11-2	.	TGTGCCAGCAGCTTGCAGTTCTCTGGGGCCAACGTCCTGACTTTC	CASSLQFSGANVLTF
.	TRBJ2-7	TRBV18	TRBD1	TGTGCCAGCTCACCTATCGGGACAGGGAGCTACGAGCAGTACTTC	CASSPIGTGSYEQYF
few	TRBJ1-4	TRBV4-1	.	TGCGCCAGCAGCCAAGATCGATCGGAAAAACTGTTTTTT	CASSQDRSEKLFF
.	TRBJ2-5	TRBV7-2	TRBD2	TGTGCCAGCAGGCGGACGAAGGGTGGGACTAGGGGACGGGAGACCCAGTACTTC	CASRRTKGGTRGRETQYF
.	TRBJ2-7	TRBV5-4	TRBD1	TGTGCCAGCAGCTCGAACAGGGGCTACGAGCAGTACTTC	CASSSNRGYEQYF
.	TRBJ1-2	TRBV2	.	TGTGCCAGCAGAAGGGACACCACGAACTATGGCTACACCTTC	CASRRDTTNYGYTF
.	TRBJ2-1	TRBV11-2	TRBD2	TGTGCCAGCAGCGTCGGGGGGAGGAAGCAGTTCTTC	CASSVGGRKQFF
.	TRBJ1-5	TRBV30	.	TGTGCCTGGAGTGTTCTGCAGGCCAATCAGCCCCAGCATTTT	CAWSVLQANQPQHF
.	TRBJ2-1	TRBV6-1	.	TGTGCCAGCAGTGAAGCGCTAGGGCCTTCCAATGAGCAGTTCTTC	CASSEALGPSNEQFF
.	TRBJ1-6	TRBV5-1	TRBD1	TGCGCCAGCAGCGCCGACAGGGCCCGTAATTCACCCCTCCACTTT	CASSADRARNSPLHF
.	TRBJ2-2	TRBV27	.	TGTGCCAGCAGTTTCAGGACCACCGGGGAGCTGTTTTTT	CASSFRTTGELFF
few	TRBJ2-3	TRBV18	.	TGTGCCAGCTCCTCCGGGACTAGCACAGATACGCAGTATTTT	CASSSGTSTDTQYF
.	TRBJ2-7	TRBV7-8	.	TGTGCCACCTCCCAGAACGAGCAGTACTTC	CATSQNEQYF
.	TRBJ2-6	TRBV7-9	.	TGTGCCAGCAGCTTAAGAGGGGTTCCCACCCCCGGAGCTTTC	CASSLRGVPTPGAF
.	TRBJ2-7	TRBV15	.	TGTGCCACCAGCAGAGAAGACGGGTGGCAGGGAATAGGGGAGCAGTACTTC	CATSREDGWQGIGEQYF
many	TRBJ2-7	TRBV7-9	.	TGTGCCAGCTCCTTGGGGGAGCAGGCCTACGAGCAGTACTTC	CASSLGEQAYEQYF
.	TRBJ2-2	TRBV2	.	TGTGCCAGCAGTGAAGCGCTCGTCACCGGGGAGCTGTTTTTT	CASSEALVTGELFF
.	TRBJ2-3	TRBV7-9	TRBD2	TGTGCCAGCAGCTTAAGGGCCGGACTAGCGGGAGTCGGCGATACGCAGTATTTT	CASSLRAGLAGVGDTQYF
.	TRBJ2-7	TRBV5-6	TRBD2	TGTGCCAGCAGCGGGACTAGCGGTCGCTACGAGCAGTACTTC	CASSGTSGRYEQYF
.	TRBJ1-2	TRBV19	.	TGTGCCAGTAGTTACCAGGGCTATGGCTACACCTTC	CASSYQGYGYTF
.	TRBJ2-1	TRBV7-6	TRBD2	TGTGCCAGCAGCCTAGCGGGGGGGAACAATGAGCAGTTCTTC	CASSLAGGNNEQFF